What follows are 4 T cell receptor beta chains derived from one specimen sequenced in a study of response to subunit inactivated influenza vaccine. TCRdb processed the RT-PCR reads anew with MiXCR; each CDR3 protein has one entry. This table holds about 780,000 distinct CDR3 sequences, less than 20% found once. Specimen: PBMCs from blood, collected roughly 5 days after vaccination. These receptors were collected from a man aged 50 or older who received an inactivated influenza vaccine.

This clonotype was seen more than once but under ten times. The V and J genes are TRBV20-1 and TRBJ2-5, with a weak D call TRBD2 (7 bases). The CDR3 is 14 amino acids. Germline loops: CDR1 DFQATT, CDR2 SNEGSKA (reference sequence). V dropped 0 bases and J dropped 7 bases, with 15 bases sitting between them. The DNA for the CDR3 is TGCAGTGCTAGAGATTTGCGGGGGCCGGGGACCCAGTACTTC. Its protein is CSARDLRGPGTQYF.

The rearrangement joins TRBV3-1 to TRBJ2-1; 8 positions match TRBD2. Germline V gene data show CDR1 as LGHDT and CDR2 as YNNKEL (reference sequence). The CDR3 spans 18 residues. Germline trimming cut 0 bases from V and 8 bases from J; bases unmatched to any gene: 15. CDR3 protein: CASSQDPTRGAKLDEQFF. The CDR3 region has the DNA TGTGCCAGCAGCCAAGATCCCACGCGGGGGGCGAAACTTGATGAGCAGTTCTTC.

Here the CDR3 DNA reads TGCAGTGCTAGAGACCCTAGAAGAGGGAGGGACACTGAAGCTTTCTTT. Amino acids: CSARDPRRGRDTEAFF. The gene calls are TRBV20-1 and TRBJ1-1, with no clear D. The length of the CDR3 is 16 residues. Germline loops: CDR1 DFQATT, CDR2 SNEGSKA (reference sequence). Trimming shortened V by 0 bases and J by 3 bases, and 17 bases separated the two germline ends.

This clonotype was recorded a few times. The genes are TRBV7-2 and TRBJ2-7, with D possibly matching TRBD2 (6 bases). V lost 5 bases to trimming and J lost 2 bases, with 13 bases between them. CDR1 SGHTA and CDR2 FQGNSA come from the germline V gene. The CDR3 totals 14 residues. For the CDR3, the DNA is TGTGCCAGCAGCCCACGGGACTTCGCCTACGAGCAGTACTTC. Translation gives CASSPRDFAYEQYF.